The present entry profiles one T cell receptor (beta chain) with its context. No antigen is known for it. No base qualities exist here, and no much larger clone lies one base off it. TCRbeta CDR3 regions were amplified from genomic DNA by means of the immunoSEQ Assay, a bias-controlled multiplex PCR. As for the original processing: Within the assay, amplification of reference gene primers was used to estimate how many nucleated cells each sample contained. To quantify the absolute abundance of each unique TCRbeta CDR3 rearrangement, sequence reads were collapsed and filtered. Productive Simpson clonality was computed per sample as the square root of Simpson's diversity index over productive rearrangements. The source is immuneACCESS, and TCRdb retained only in-frame sequences with V and J called. Part of the clones is not carried over; for the studies checked, unresolved V genes explain less than half of this, and the remainder is unexplained. The V and J calls and clone size were taken over from that table, and D and trimming were inferred from the DNA. This sample has some 220,000 clones in its table, and approximately 82% of those were observed once. The ten largest clones represent 9.5% to 10% of the sample.

The data originate from a study of blood T cell repertoires in COVID-19 (dated by TCRdb to about 2020). Broadly, across the study: Samples from collaborators originated in the United States, Italy and Spain and spanned both the acute and convalescent phases of COVID-19. The repertoires were made available in a free public database intended to serve as a resource for research on the immune response to SARS-CoV-2. Sample metadata almost always included a de-identified subject ID, COVID-19 status, age in years and sex. Where available, HLA class I and class II types were taken from metadata supplied by the sample provider and were not determined by assay-based typing. The samples were drawn from the first 160 participants of the ongoing ImmuneRACE study and from 1,200 or so subjects provided by 6 global collaborators. The material from the prospective study consisted of cDNA or gDNA derived from T cells, B-cell-depleted T cells, or PBMCs. Deeply sampled blood TCRbeta repertoires from subjects exposed to, actively infected with, or recovered from COVID-19 were included in the dataset. What the authors observed across the whole study: Clinical and demographic metadata were provided uncurated, with the amount varying by source and participant.

Each collaborating institution followed its own protocols to collect whole blood in K2EDTA tubes. For TCRbeta analysis, collaborator samples were shipped as frozen whole blood, as isolated PBMCs, or as DNA extracted from either sample type. The source material was peripheral blood. This clonotype was sampled from a man aged 45-60 years with active or convalescent COVID-19.

The base sequence is TGTGCCAGCAGCTTATGGACAGGGATGAACACCGGGGAGCTGTTTTTT. Its protein is CASSLWTGMNTGELFF. The sequence joins TRBV5-4 to TRBJ2-2; the central 8 bases match TRBD1. V is trimmed back by 2 bases and J by 1 base, and the junction contains 4 bases that no gene match accounts for. CDR1 and CDR2 are drawn from the germline V gene (reference sequence): SGHNT, YYREEE. Spanning cysteine to phenylalanine, the CDR3 consists of 16 amino acids. Of the read, only the CDR3 DNA is kept; its 48 bases are in frame from base 1.